What follows is one TCR beta chain and its context. The CDR3 runs to 14 residues. Trimming shortened V by 0 bases and J by 2 bases, and 5 bases separated the two germline ends. CDR1 and CDR2 from the germline V gene are SGHTA and FQGTGA. The data were obtained in a study of OX40 agonist ivuxolimab in advanced cancers. As for the study in general: Intravenous ivuxolimab at 0.01 to 10 mg/kg was given to patients every 2 weeks.

The data were produced by immunoSEQ multiplex PCR, yet TCRdb's version contains in-frame clones alone and is incomplete. The table includes roughly 63,000 clones, approximately 92% detected once. The chain employs TRBV7-3 and TRBJ2-1; D call uncertain. This TCR was recovered from an adult with an advanced solid tumor such as melanoma, head and neck, liver or kidney cancer. The sample was CD4+ or CD8+ T cells sorted from blood, taken in a trial of the OX40 agonist ivuxolimab. As DNA, the CDR3 is TGTGCCAGCAGCTTAACCTCGGCCTACAATGAGCAGTTCTTC. This translates into CASSLTSAYNEQFF.